This TCR beta chain was retrieved from a study of PD-L1 blockade in urothelial cancer. As for the study in general: Blood analysis occurred 3 weeks (second dose) and 6 weeks after treatment start. The median number of T cells present in blood samples was about 130,000.

As concerns this clone: Its antigen is not known.

The germline V gene has CDR1 MNHEY and CDR2 SMNVEV (reference sequence). After removal of 7 bases from V and 3 bases from J, the junction contained 13 bases not matched to a gene. The CDR3 extends over 18 amino acids. Stated time point: peripheral blood 6 weeks after treatment start. Data came from immunoSEQ multiplex PCR; TCRdb stores just in-frame clones and leaves some out. The sample contains tens of thousands of clones, about nine tenths of which appear only once. Findings and caveats of the study: Durable benefit was linked to greater 3-week expansion of tumor-associated blood clones.

Specimen: PBMCs, collected around atezolizumab (anti-PD-L1) treatment. The sequence came from a man aged 55-75 years with urothelial cancer. This chain connects TRBV27 to TRBJ2-6, with 9 bases that match TRBD1. The CDR3 spells CASTGEVTGGLGANVLTF. In nucleotides, the CDR3 is TGTGCCAGCACCGGGGAAGTGACAGGGGGTCTTGGGGCCAACGTCCTGACTTTC.